A selection of T cell receptor beta chains follows, all from one sample in a study of OX40 agonist ivuxolimab in advanced cancers. Libraries were prepared by immunoSEQ multiplex PCR; TCRdb keeps only in-frame clonotypes and omits some of them. The sample lists fewer than 90,000 clones, nearly 90% occurring once. The sequenced sample was CD4+ or CD8+ T cells sorted from blood, obtained in a trial of the OX40 agonist ivuxolimab. The origin of the receptors is an adult with an advanced solid tumor such as melanoma, head and neck, liver or kidney cancer. Both conserved end residues are part of each CDR3. A D gene is named only where the DNA matches it firmly. Some rows have no size entry. The others give once, few or many, or a class for an expanded clone.

>.|TRBJ2-2|.|TRBV9
TGTGCCAGCAGCGTAGTAAGGGGCAGGTCCGGGGAGCTGTTTTTT
CASSVVRGRSGELFF
>.|TRBJ2-5|.|TRBV11-1
TGTGCCAGCAGCCCGAGACTAGGATGGGGGCAAGAGACCCAGTACTTC
CASSPRLGWGQETQYF
>TRBD2|TRBJ2-1|.|TRBV4-2
TGTGCCAGCAGCCAAGGGGAGTCTAAGCGGGGGGACTACAATGAGCAGTTCTTC
CASSQGESKRGDYNEQFF
>.|TRBJ2-6|once|TRBV7-2
TGTGCCAGCAAGACGGACGTCTCTGGGGCCAACGTCCTGACTTTC
CASKTDVSGANVLTF
>TRBD2|TRBJ2-2|.|TRBV27
TGTGCCAGCAGTCAGACCTCCCTAGCGGGGGGGCCTTCCGGGGAGCTGTTTTTT
CASSQTSLAGGPSGELFF
>.|TRBJ1-6|.|TRBV4-3
TGCGCCAGCAGCCAAGAACGTTTCCCTCCTGGGGGCCTTGGAAATTCACCCCTCCACTTT
CASSQERFPPGGLGNSPLHF
>.|TRBJ2-5|.|TRBV5-1
TGCGCCAGCAGCTTGTCCCGGACTGAAGAGACCCAGTACTTC
CASSLSRTEETQYF
>.|TRBJ2-5|.|TRBV20-1
TGCAGTGCTAGCGGCGGGGAGACCCAGTACTTC
CSASGGETQYF
>TRBD1|TRBJ1-4|few|TRBV30
TGTGCCTGGAGGGACAGGGGGCGAGGTCCTAATGAAAAACTGTTTTTT
CAWRDRGRGPNEKLFF
>.|TRBJ2-2|.|TRBV6-4
TGTGCCAGCAGCTCGGACGGACTTGGCACCGGGGAGCTGTTTTTT
CASSSDGLGTGELFF
>.|TRBJ2-2|.|TRBV10-3
TGTGCCATCAGCGGACATTACACCGGGGAGCTGTTTTTT
CAISGHYTGELFF
>.|TRBJ2-7|.|TRBV18
TGTGCCAGCTCACCGTCACAGGAGACCTCCTACGAGCAGTACTTC
CASSPSQETSYEQYF
>.|TRBJ2-2|.|TRBV10-1
TGCGCCAGCAGCAGGACAGCAGCGAACACCGGGGAGCTGTTTTTT
CASSRTAANTGELFF
>TRBD1|TRBJ2-2|.|TRBV5-1
TGCGCCAGCAGCTTAACAACAGGGGGGAACACCGGGGAGCTGTTTTTT
CASSLTTGGNTGELFF
>.|TRBJ1-2|.|TRBV5-6
TGTGCCAGCAGCTTGGCCGGGGGCGCTTATGGCTACACCTTC
CASSLAGGAYGYTF
>TRBD2|TRBJ2-2|.|TRBV4-3
TGCGCCAGCAGCCAAGATCCGCGGGGGGGAAACACCGGGGAGCTGTTTTTT
CASSQDPRGGNTGELFF
>.|TRBJ2-7|.|TRBV2
TGTGCCAGCAGGTTACTAGCAGTGGATAGCTCCTACGAGCAGTACTTC
CASRLLAVDSSYEQYF
>.|TRBJ1-1|.|TRBV7-9
TGTGCCAGCAGCCAAAAAGGGGTTCAGGGTGAAGCTTTCTTT
CASSQKGVQGEAFF
>.|TRBJ2-3|.|TRBV4-1
TGCGCCAGCAGCCAAGATCAAGGAGCGGGCACAGATACGCAGTATTTT
CASSQDQGAGTDTQYF
>.|TRBJ1-2|.|TRBV6-6
TGTGCCAGCAGATCGGACCGGAGCCATGGCTACACCTTC
CASRSDRSHGYTF
>TRBD1|TRBJ2-3|.|TRBV5-1
TGCGCCAGCAGCTTACAGGTGGACAGGGGGCTGAAAGATACGCAGTATTTT
CASSLQVDRGLKDTQYF
>.|TRBJ2-2|.|TRBV5-1
TGCGCCAGCAGCTTGGCCGGGGAACCCACCGGGGAGCTGTTTTTT
CASSLAGEPTGELFF
>.|TRBJ1-2|.|TRBV5-1
TGCGCCAGCAGCCTCTCAGGGTTTGAAGGCTACACCTTC
CASSLSGFEGYTF
>TRBD1|TRBJ2-2|.|TRBV4-3
TGCGCCAGCAGCCAAGGGGACAGGTACACCGGGGAGCTGTTTTTT
CASSQGDRYTGELFF
>.|TRBJ2-7|.|TRBV29-1
TGCAGCGTTCGACCCCCCTCAGGGGAGCAGTACTTC
CSVRPPSGEQYF
>.|TRBJ2-2|.|TRBV5-1
TGCGCCAGCAATAAAGGATCGACAGCGGACGGGGAGCTGTTTTTT
CASNKGSTADGELFF
>.|TRBJ2-3|.|TRBV7-2
TGTGCCAGCAGCCCGGGCTGGGACACGCAGTATTTT
CASSPGWDTQYF
>.|TRBJ1-6|.|TRBV10-3
TGTGCCATCAGTGAAGATGGGGCGGTCAATTCACCCCTCCACTTT
CAISEDGAVNSPLHF
>.|TRBJ2-3|.|TRBV5-1
TGCGCCAGCAGCTCAGGGGGGCCCCTCACAGATACGCAGTATTTT
CASSSGGPLTDTQYF
>.|TRBJ1-2|.|TRBV4-1
TGCGCCAGCAGCCAAGGGGGCGGAGTCACCTATGGCTACACCTTC
CASSQGGGVTYGYTF
>.|TRBJ1-4|.|TRBV7-9
TGTGCCAGCACCCGGCCGGAGTACAAAGAAAAACTGTTTTTT
CASTRPEYKEKLFF
>.|TRBJ1-3|.|TRBV10-1
TGCGCCAGCAGTGAGTCGAGGGGATATGGAAACACCATATATTTT
CASSESRGYGNTIYF
>TRBD1|TRBJ2-3|.|TRBV30
TGTGCCTGGAGTCCCGGGACAGGGTTAAGAGATACGCAGTATTTT
CAWSPGTGLRDTQYF
>.|TRBJ2-7|once|TRBV19
TGTGCCAGTAGACGACAGGATTCTTACGAGCAGTACTTC
CASRRQDSYEQYF
>.|TRBJ1-1|.|TRBV19
TGTGCCAGTAGTCAAGGGGGGATGTGGGACACTGAAGCTTTCTTT
CASSQGGMWDTEAFF
>.|TRBJ1-5|few|TRBV7-9
TGTGCCAGCAGCTCGACGGGAATCAATCAGCCCCAGCATTTT
CASSSTGINQPQHF
>.|TRBJ1-1|.|TRBV7-8
TGTGCCAGCAGCTTAAAGGCCAGGGGCACTGAAGCTTTCTTT
CASSLKARGTEAFF
>.|TRBJ2-7|few|TRBV7-2
TGTGCCAGCAGCTCGGACAGAAACTACGAGCAGTACTTC
CASSSDRNYEQYF
>TRBD2|TRBJ2-1|once|TRBV11-2
TGTGCCAGCAGCTTAAGTCTGAGGGCTAGCGGGGGGAATGAGCAGTTCTTC
CASSLSLRASGGNEQFF
>TRBD2|TRBJ2-3|.|TRBV5-1
TGCGCCAGCAGCTTGCTTCCGGCTAGCGGGGAAGATACGCAGTATTTT
CASSLLPASGEDTQYF
>.|TRBJ2-2|.|TRBV11-1
TGTGCCAGCAGCCGGACGAGCAACACCGGGGAGCTGTTTTTT
CASSRTSNTGELFF
>.|TRBJ1-2|.|TRBV10-3
TGTGCCATCAGTGGTACTTACACGGGAGGAGAGTATGGCTACACCTTC
CAISGTYTGGEYGYTF
>TRBD2|TRBJ2-1|.|TRBV7-2
TGTGCCAGCAGCGTAAGCGAGCGGGGGGCCTACAATGAGCAGTTCTTC
CASSVSERGAYNEQFF
>.|TRBJ2-3|.|TRBV7-5
TGTGTCATCTTCCCCGGTGAGTGGCGGAAGATCACAGATACGCAGTATTTT
CVIFPGEWRKITDTQYF
>.|TRBJ1-2|.|TRBV12-1
TGTGCCAGCAGCTGGGGACGCGAAGGAGGGGGTGTCTATGGCTACACCTTC
CASSWGREGGGVYGYTF
>.|TRBJ2-3|.|TRBV4-1
TGCGCCAGCAGCCAAGAGTGGCGGGGAGGCACAGATACGCAGTATTTT
CASSQEWRGGTDTQYF
>.|TRBJ1-1|.|TRBV6-6
TGTGCCAGCAGTTACTCGAGCGTTACTGAAGCTTTCTTT
CASSYSSVTEAFF
>TRBD2|TRBJ2-3|.|TRBV27
TGTGCCAGCAGTCCCCGACTAGCGGGGGGCCCCGATACGCAGTATTTT
CASSPRLAGGPDTQYF
>TRBD1|TRBJ1-2|.|TRBV6-5
TGTGCCAGCAGTCAGGGGGCGTATGGCTACACCTTC
CASSQGAYGYTF
>.|TRBJ2-2|.|TRBV4-1
TGCGCCAGCGGCAGGGGAGAGCTCGGCGGGGAGCTGTTTTTT
CASGRGELGGELFF
>.|TRBJ1-1|.|TRBV27
TGTGCCAGCAGTTTTATCAGGGCGGAGGCTGAAGCTTTCTTT
CASSFIRAEAEAFF
>.|TRBJ1-2|.|TRBV5-4
TGTGCCAGCAGCTTCACAACCTCTAACTATGGCTACACCTTC
CASSFTTSNYGYTF
>.|TRBJ2-3|.|TRBV14
TGTGCCAGCAGCCGGGGAGGGGGTTTCACAGATACGCAGTATTTT
CASSRGGGFTDTQYF